These 20 T cell receptor beta chains originate from one sample sequenced in a study of CD8+ T cells in alopecia areata. As to treatment: oral pan-JAK inhibitor, 5-10 mg twice daily. Following RNA extraction, reverse transcription yielded cDNA that acted as the sequencing template. Measured with immunoSEQ multiplex PCR; TCRdb has only the in-frame clones, and not every one. The repertoire has 200,000 to 250,000 clones, 66% of them found once; the top ten carry roughly 1.2%. Sequences were derived from CD4+ T cells sorted from blood, sampled between weeks 43 and 45, from a patient treated with tofacitinib. These receptors all stem from a human donor with alopecia areata.

J is TRBJ1-5 and V is TRBV29-1; D is unclear. Trimming shortened V by 4 bases and J by 0 bases, and 7 bases separated the two germline ends. This CDR3 comprises 13 residues. Germline V CDR1 and CDR2: SQVTM, ANQGSEA. CDR3 amino acids: CSVGTNSNQPQHF. The DNA of the CDR3 is TGCAGCGTTGGCACCAATAGCAATCAGCCCCAGCATTTT.

This chain uses TRBV28 with TRBJ1-2, with D tentatively TRBD1 (5 bases). In germline, CDR1 is MDHEN, CDR2 SYDVKM. V was cut by 8 bases and J by 2 bases, with 6 bases left in between. CDR3 length: 11 amino acids. The DNA of the CDR3 is TGTGCCAGCGGGGGAAACTATGGCTACACCTTC. It specifies CASGGNYGYTF.

This chain connects TRBV4-1 to TRBJ2-2; possibly TRBD2 for D (5 bases). Trimming shortened V by 0 bases and J by 1 base, and 9 bases separated the two germline ends. The germline gives CDR1 MGHRA, CDR2 YSYEKL. The CDR3 has 16 residues. CDR3 region: CASSQEPGMNTGELFF. CDR3 nucleotide sequence: TGCGCCAGCAGCCAAGAACCGGGGATGAACACCGGGGAGCTGTTTTTT.

The chain has TRBV6-1 and TRBJ1-5, with D uncertain. Between the trimmed V and J ends, which lost 8 bases and 4 bases, there was a span of 18 bases. CDR1 is MNHNS and CDR2 is SASEGT in the germline V gene. This CDR3 has 15 residues. In DNA, the CDR3 is TGTGCCAGCGGCCGACGCGGACGGCAAAATCAGCCCCAGCATTTT. This codes for CASGRRGRQNQPQHF.

The gene calls are TRBV2 and TRBJ2-3; 12 positions match TRBD2. Unmatched junction bases numbered 15, after V lost 8 bases and J lost 0 bases. The CDR3 runs 19 residues. CDR1 is SNHLY and CDR2 is FYNNEI in the germline V gene. CDR3 sequence (DNA): TGTGCCAGCGGGGGATCGACTAGCGGGGGTTCGCGGAGCACAGATACGCAGTATTTT. Translation gives CASGGSTSGGSRSTDTQYF.

The genes are TRBV14 and TRBJ2-3; possibly TRBD2 for D (5 bases). CDR1 SGHDN and CDR2 FVKESK come from the germline V gene. With 4 bases removed from V and 3 bases from J, the gap between germline ends came to 14 bases. The CDR3 is 15 residues long. The CDR3 spells CASSPPGRGTDTQYF. As DNA, the CDR3 is TGTGCCAGCAGCCCCCCCGGACGGGGAACAGATACGCAGTATTTT. Filled out from reference TRBV14 and TRBJ2-3, the complete variable domain reads EAGVTQFPSHSVIEKGQTVTLRCDPISGHDNLYWYRRVMGKEIKFLLHFVKESKQDESGMPNNRFLAERTGGTYSTLKVQPAELEDSGVYFCASSPPGRGTDTQYFGPGTRLTVL.

V is TRBV6-5 and J is TRBJ2-7, with D possibly TRBD1 on 6 matching bases. Trimming took off 3 bases at V and 2 bases at J, with 14 bases between the two ends. This CDR3 region has 15 residues. Germline V gene sequence: CDR1 MNHEY, CDR2 SVGAGI. CDR3 coding DNA: TGTGCCAGCAGTTATGGCAGGGGTTCTCCCTACGAGCAGTACTTC. Protein: CASSYGRGSPYEQYF.

The chain uses TRBV7-8 and TRBJ1-5; D perhaps matches TRBD1 (5 bases). With 5 bases removed from V and 0 bases from J, the gap between germline ends came to 11 bases. The CDR3 spans 15 residues. CDR1 is SGHVS and CDR2 is FQNEAQ in the germline V gene. The CDR3 sequence: CASSGTGGSNQPQHF. Here the CDR3 DNA reads TGTGCCAGCAGCGGGACCGGGGGTAGCAATCAGCCCCAGCATTTT.

V and J are TRBV6-1 and TRBJ2-2, with a possible D match to TRBD1 (5 bases). This CDR3 is built from 14 residues. V was clipped by 5 bases and J by 8 bases, with 15 bases between them. Germline assignment: CDR1 MNHNS and CDR2 SASEGT. CDR3 in amino acids: CASSIDVGQGELFF. The CDR3 DNA is TGTGCCAGCAGTATAGATGTGGGGCAGGGGGAGCTGTTTTTT.

In its sample, this clone was seen a few times. The rearrangement uses TRBV30 and TRBJ2-7; TRBD1 is a possible D gene (5 bases). The CDR3 loop spans 14 amino acids. Germline CDR1 and CDR2: GTSNPN and SVGIG (reference sequence). Trimming stripped 1 base from V and 2 bases from J, with 12 bases between. The CDR3 region is CAWSAQTVTYEQYF. The CDR3 coding sequence is TGTGCCTGGAGTGCACAGACAGTTACCTACGAGCAGTACTTC.

A word on this clone: This same CDR3 is encoded by further DNA sequences in the sample. This chain connects TRBV29-1 to TRBJ1-1, with a tentative D call TRBD1 (5 bases). This CDR3 is built from 13 residues. Germline values: CDR1 SQVTM, CDR2 ANQGSEA. V shed 4 bases and J shed 0 bases, with 9 bases lying between them. CDR3 bases: TGCAGCGTTGTGGGACGGATGAACACTGAAGCTTTCTTT. This translates into CSVVGRMNTEAFF.

Of note for this clone: In the same sample, other DNA sequences code for this CDR3. The J gene is TRBJ2-7, the V gene TRBV19; D gene ambiguous. The CDR3 spans 13 residues. Trimming cost V 3 bases and J 0 bases, with 6 bases left between them. Germline V gene lookup returns CDR1 LNHDA and CDR2 SQIVND (reference sequence). In DNA form, the CDR3 reads TGTGCCAGTAGTATCGGCAGCTCCTACGAGCAGTACTTC. Residues: CASSIGSSYEQYF.

The chain employs TRBV2 and TRBJ2-7; no definite D call. Trimming took off 6 bases at V and 5 bases at J, with 11 bases between the two ends. Germline V gene lookup returns CDR1 SNHLY and CDR2 FYNNEI. The CDR3 runs to 12 residues. The CDR3 sequence is CASRALLNEQYF. The CDR3 coding sequence is TGTGCCAGCAGGGCCCTTTTAAACGAGCAGTACTTC.

In its sample, this clone was seen a few times. The rearrangement links TRBV11-2 to TRBJ2-7, with 7 bases that match TRBD1. From germline, CDR1 is SGHAT and CDR2 FQNNGV. The V segment lost 0 bases and the J segment 3 bases; nucleotides outside the gene matches: 5. This CDR3 spans 15 amino acids. The CDR3 loop reads CASSLEQGMGYEQYF. The CDR3 DNA is TGTGCCAGCAGCTTAGAACAGGGGATGGGCTACGAGCAGTACTTC. The full variable domain, rest sourced from reference TRBV11-2 and TRBJ2-7, is EAGVAQSPRYKIIEKRQSVAFWCNPISGHATLYWYQQILGQGPKLLIQFQNNGVVDDSQLPKDRFSAERLKGVDSTLKIQPAKLEDSAVYLCASSLEQGMGYEQYFGPGTRLTVT.

The rearrangement links TRBV20-1 to TRBJ1-1; weak D call: TRBD1 (6 bases). The CDR3 spans 11 residues. The V and J ends lost 2 bases and 9 bases respectively, with 10 bases between them. Germline values: CDR1 DFQATT, CDR2 SNEGSKA (reference sequence). The CDR3 DNA follows: TGCAGTGCTAGAAGACAGGATAAAGCTTTCTTT. Translating it yields CSARRQDKAFF.

CDR3 nucleotides: TGTGCCAGCAGCTCGGCCTTCCGCACAGATACGCAGTATTTT. Its protein product is CASSSAFRTDTQYF. The chain couples TRBV7-2 to TRBJ2-3, with D unresolved. This CDR3 has 14 amino acids. CDR1 SGHTA and CDR2 FQGNSA come from the germline V gene. V dropped 4 bases and J dropped 1 base, with 9 bases sitting between them.

The chain is built from TRBV4-3 and TRBJ1-2; D might be TRBD1 (5 bases). This CDR3 region has 13 residues. Germline values: CDR1 LGHNA, CDR2 YSLEER. V was cut by 4 bases and J by 4 bases, with 10 bases left in between. The CDR3 DNA is TGCGCCAGCAGCCGGACACCGGGCTATGGCTACACCTTC. Protein: CASSRTPGYGYTF.

The CDR3 loop is CASAKAAGGNTGELFF. DNA of the CDR3: TGTGCCAGCGCTAAGGCCGCGGGGGGGAACACCGGGGAGCTGTTTTTT. This chain joins TRBV25-1 and TRBJ2-2; 8 nucleotides align to TRBD2. CDR3 size: 16 residues. The ends lost 8 bases at V and 1 base at J; junction bases unmatched: 9. Per germline, CDR1 MGHDK and CDR2 SYGVNS.

This chain links TRBV7-9 with TRBJ1-6, with 7 nucleotides matching TRBD1. The CDR3 sequence is 15 residues long. V trimming: 4 bases; J trimming: 10 bases; junction bases outside the gene matches: 10. From germline, CDR1 is SEHNR and CDR2 FQNEAQ (reference sequence). The DNA for the CDR3 is TGTGCCAGCAGCTCTATGGGACAGTCCAACTCACCCCTCCACTTT. It encodes CASSSMGQSNSPLHF.

This clone is a singleton in its sample. The chain combines TRBV30 with TRBJ1-1, with D possibly being TRBD1 (5 bases). The CDR3 has 13 residues. The germline gives CDR1 GTSNPN, CDR2 SVGIG (reference sequence). With 3 bases removed from V and 8 bases from J, the gap between germline ends came to 16 bases. The CDR3 DNA sequence: TGTGCCTGGAGCTCCCAGTCTGGGACGGAAGCTTTCTTT. Translating it yields CAWSSQSGTEAFF.